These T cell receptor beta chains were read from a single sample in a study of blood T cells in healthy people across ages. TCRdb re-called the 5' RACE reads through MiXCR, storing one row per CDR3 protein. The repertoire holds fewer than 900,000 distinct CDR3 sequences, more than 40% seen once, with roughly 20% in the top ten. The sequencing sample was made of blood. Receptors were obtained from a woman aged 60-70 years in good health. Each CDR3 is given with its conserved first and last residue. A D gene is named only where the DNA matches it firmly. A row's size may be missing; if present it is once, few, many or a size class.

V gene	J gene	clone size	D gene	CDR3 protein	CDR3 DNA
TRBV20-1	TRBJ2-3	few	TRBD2	CSARRKRGSITDTQYF	TGCAGTGCTAGGAGAAAGCGGGGGAGTATCACAGATACGCAGTATTTT
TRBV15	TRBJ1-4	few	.	CATSRAGVEKLFF	TGTGCCACCAGCAGAGCGGGGGTTGAAAAACTGTTTTTT
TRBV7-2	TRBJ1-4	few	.	CASSPPPLGEKLFF	TGTGCCAGCAGCCCCCCCCCCTTGGGTGAAAAACTGTTTTTT
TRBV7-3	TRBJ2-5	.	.	CASSLDSNNEQYF	TGTGCCAGCAGCTTAGACAGTAACAATGAGCAGTACTTC
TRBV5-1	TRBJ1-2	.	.	CASSLEPGAYGYTF	TGCGCCAGCAGCTTGGAGCCAGGGGCCTATGGCTACACCTTC
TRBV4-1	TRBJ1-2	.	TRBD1	CASSQGWDSRDYGYTF	TGCGCCAGCAGCCAGGGTTGGGACAGTCGAGACTATGGCTACACCTTC
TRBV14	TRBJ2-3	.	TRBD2	CASSPPAGEIGGTDTQYF	TGTGCCAGCAGCCCCCCAGCGGGAGAGATAGGAGGCACAGATACGCAGTATTTT
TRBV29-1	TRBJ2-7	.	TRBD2	CSTGTGLAAYEQYF	TGCAGCACCGGAACGGGACTAGCGGCCTACGAGCAGTACTTC
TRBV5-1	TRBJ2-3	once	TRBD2	CASSSTPPLAGSTDTQYF	TGCGCCAGCAGCTCCACCCCACCACTAGCGGGAAGCACAGATACGCAGTATTTT
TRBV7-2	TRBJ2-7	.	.	CASSFQEVSYEQYF	TGTGCCAGCAGCTTCCAGGAGGTAAGCTACGAGCAGTACTTC
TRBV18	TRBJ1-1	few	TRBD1	CASSPQGAKNTEAFF	TGTGCCAGCTCACCGCAGGGGGCGAAGAACACTGAAGCTTTCTTT
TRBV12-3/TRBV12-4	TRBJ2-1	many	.	CASRRTGDFYNEQFF	TGTGCCAGCAGGCGAACTGGGGACTTTTACAATGAGCAGTTCTTC
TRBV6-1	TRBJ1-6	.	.	CASSEQGIMNNSPLHF	TGTGCCAGCAGTGAACAGGGGATTATGAACAATTCACCCCTCCACTTT
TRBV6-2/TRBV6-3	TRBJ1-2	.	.	CASSYWQSYGYTF	TGTGCCAGCAGTTACTGGCAATCCTATGGCTACACCTTC
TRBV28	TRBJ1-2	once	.	CASSFRDGTYGYTF	TGTGCCAGCAGTTTCCGGGACGGCACCTATGGCTACACCTTC
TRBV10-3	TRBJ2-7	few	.	CAISESSEHYEQYF	TGTGCCATCAGTGAGTCTAGTGAACACTACGAGCAGTACTTC
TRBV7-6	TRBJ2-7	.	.	CASSLYRGYEQYF	TGTGCCAGCAGCTTATACAGAGGATACGAGCAGTACTTC
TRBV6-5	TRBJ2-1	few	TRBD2	CASSSTSGNYNEQFF	TGTGCCAGCAGTTCCACTAGCGGGAACTACAATGAGCAGTTCTTC
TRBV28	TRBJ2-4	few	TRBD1	CASSLGPGQGAYIQYF	TGTGCCAGCAGTTTGGGTCCGGGACAGGGGGCCTACATTCAGTACTTC
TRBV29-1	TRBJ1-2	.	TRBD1	CSVSQGGYGYTF	TGCAGCGTGTCTCAGGGGGGCTATGGCTACACCTTC
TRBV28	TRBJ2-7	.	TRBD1	CASRGGQEASYEQYF	TGTGCCAGCAGGGGGGGACAGGAAGCCTCCTACGAGCAGTACTTC
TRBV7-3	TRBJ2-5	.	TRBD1	CASSPRQGMETQYF	TGTGCCAGCAGCCCCAGACAGGGGATGGAGACCCAGTACTTC
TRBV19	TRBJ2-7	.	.	CASSMGVITYEQYF	TGTGCCAGTAGTATGGGGGTTATCACCTACGAGCAGTACTTC
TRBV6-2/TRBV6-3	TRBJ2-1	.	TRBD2	CASSHRLAGGGNEQFF	TGTGCCAGCAGTCATCGACTAGCGGGAGGTGGCAATGAGCAGTTCTTC
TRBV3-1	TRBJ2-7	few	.	CASSQRVNEQYF	TGTGCCAGCAGCCAAAGGGTAAACGAGCAGTACTTC
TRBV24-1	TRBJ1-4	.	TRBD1	CATSDPRQGGAEKLFF	TGTGCCACCAGTGATCCCCGACAGGGTGGGGCTGAAAAACTGTTTTTT
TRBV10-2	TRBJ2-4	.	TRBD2	CASSESIIRTSGGEQYF	TGCGCCAGCAGTGAGTCGATTATCCGGACTAGCGGGGGAGAGCAGTACTTC
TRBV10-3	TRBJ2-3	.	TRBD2	CAISESLPGGPTDTQYF	TGTGCCATCAGTGAGTCTTTGCCGGGGGGGCCCACAGATACGCAGTATTTT
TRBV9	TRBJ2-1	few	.	CASSVDVPNNEQFF	TGTGCCAGCAGCGTAGATGTCCCAAATAATGAGCAGTTCTTC
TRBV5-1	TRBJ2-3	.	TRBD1	CASSTGTDTDTQYF	TGCGCCAGCAGCACTGGGACAGACACAGATACGCAGTATTTT
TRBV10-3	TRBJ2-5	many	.	CAISSGGGPSETQYF	TGTGCCATCAGTTCTGGAGGGGGTCCGAGCGAGACCCAGTACTTC
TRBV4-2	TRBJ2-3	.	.	CASSLGVVEGGTDTQYF	TGTGCCAGCAGCCTGGGGGTAGTAGAGGGAGGCACAGATACGCAGTATTTT
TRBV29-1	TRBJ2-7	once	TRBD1	CSVVPGGDEQYF	TGCAGCGTTGTCCCAGGGGGCGATGAGCAGTACTTC
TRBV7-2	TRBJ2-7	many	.	CASSLGEQYF	TGTGCCAGCAGCTTAGGGGAGCAGTACTTC
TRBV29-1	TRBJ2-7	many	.	CSATRTGEYEQYF	TGCAGCGCAACCCGGACGGGGGAATACGAGCAGTACTTC
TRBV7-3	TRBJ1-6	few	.	CASSLNGQGTSPLHF	TGTGCCAGCAGCTTAAATGGCCAGGGGACCTCACCCCTCCACTTT
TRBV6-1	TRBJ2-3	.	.	CASSGRGSGTDSTDTQYF	TGTGCCAGCAGTGGAAGGGGTTCCGGGACGGATAGCACAGATACGCAGTATTTT
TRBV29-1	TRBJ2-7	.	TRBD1	CSVAGQLDINSYEQYF	TGCAGCGTTGCGGGACAGCTAGACATAAACTCCTACGAGCAGTACTTC
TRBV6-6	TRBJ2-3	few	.	CASSYPGLTDTQYF	TGTGCCAGCAGTTACCCAGGACTAACAGATACGCAGTATTTT
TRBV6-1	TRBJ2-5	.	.	CASSEYRGGGETQYF	TGTGCCAGCAGTGAATACAGGGGAGGGGGAGAGACCCAGTACTTC
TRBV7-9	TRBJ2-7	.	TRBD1	CAGGQGWYEQYF	TGTGCCGGTGGACAGGGCTGGTACGAGCAGTACTTC
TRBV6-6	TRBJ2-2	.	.	CASSSPRETGELFF	TGTGCCAGCAGTTCCCCCCGCGAGACCGGGGAGCTGTTTTTT
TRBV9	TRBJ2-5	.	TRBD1	CASSAGTGKWETQYF	TGTGCCAGCAGCGCAGGGACAGGGAAGTGGGAGACCCAGTACTTC
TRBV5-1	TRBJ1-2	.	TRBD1	CASSLVGQGAGYGYTF	TGCGCCAGCAGCTTGGTCGGACAGGGGGCCGGGTATGGCTACACCTTC
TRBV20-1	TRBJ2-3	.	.	CSASKDSADTQYF	TGCAGTGCTAGCAAAGACAGCGCAGATACGCAGTATTTT
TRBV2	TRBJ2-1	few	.	CASRQNEQFF	TGTGCCAGCAGACAGAATGAGCAGTTCTTC
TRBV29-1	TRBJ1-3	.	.	CSVDVGPGNTIYF	TGCAGCGTTGACGTGGGGCCTGGAAACACCATATATTTT
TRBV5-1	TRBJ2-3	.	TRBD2	CASNKGTSGTDTQYF	TGCGCCAGCAATAAAGGGACTAGCGGCACAGATACGCAGTATTTT